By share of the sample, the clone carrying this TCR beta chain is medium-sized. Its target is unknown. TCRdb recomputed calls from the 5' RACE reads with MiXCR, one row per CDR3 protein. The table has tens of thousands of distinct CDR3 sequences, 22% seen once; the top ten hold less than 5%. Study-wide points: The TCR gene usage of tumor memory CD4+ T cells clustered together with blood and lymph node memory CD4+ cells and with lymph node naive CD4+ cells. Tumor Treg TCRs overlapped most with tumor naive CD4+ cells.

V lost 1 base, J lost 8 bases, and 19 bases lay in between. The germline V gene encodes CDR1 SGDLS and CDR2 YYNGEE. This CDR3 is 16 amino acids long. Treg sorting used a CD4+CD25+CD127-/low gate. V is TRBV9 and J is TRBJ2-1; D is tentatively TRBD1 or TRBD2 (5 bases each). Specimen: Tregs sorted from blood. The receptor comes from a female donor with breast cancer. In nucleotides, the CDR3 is TGTGCCAGCAGCGTAACCGGGACCACAGTGGGCGATGAGCAGTTCTTC. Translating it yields CASSVTGTTVGDEQFF.